A single sample is the source of the 5 T cell receptor beta chains below, sequenced in a study of blood T cells in healthy people across ages. A sample-barcoded 5' primer and a J-beta primer mix were used in a second PCR of roughly 6 to 11 cycles. TCRdb passed the 5' RACE reads through MiXCR, listing each CDR3 protein once. The table has over 1,300,000 distinct CDR3 sequences, roughly 64% seen once. Sequenced sample: blood. Receptors originate from a man aged 18 to 30 in good health.

This sequence joins TRBV7-9 and TRBJ2-7; a possible D gene is TRBD1 (7 bases). V was shortened by 4 bases and J by 1 base, with 14 bases between the two germline ends. The CDR3 is 15 amino acids. Germline CDR1 is SEHNR and CDR2 is FQNEAQ (reference sequence). CDR3 in amino acids: CASSSGAGGSYEQYF. CDR3 bases: TGTGCCAGCAGCTCAGGGGCAGGGGGGTCCTACGAGCAGTACTTC.

This clonotype appeared many times. The chain is built from TRBV4-1 and TRBJ2-3; D is unresolved. The CDR3 has 13 residues. The V gene's germline CDR1 is MGHRA and CDR2 YSYEKL. Trimming stripped 0 bases from V and 4 bases from J, with 5 bases between. In DNA, the CDR3 is TGCGCCAGCAGCCAAGAGGGGTCAGATACGCAGTATTTT. Amino acids: CASSQEGSDTQYF.

The gene calls are TRBV7-2 and TRBJ2-7; D is undetermined. Germline V CDR1 and CDR2: SGHTA, FQGNSA. The CDR3 is made up of 13 amino acids. Trimming cost V 5 bases and J 4 bases, with 12 bases left between them. The DNA of the CDR3 is TGTGCCAGCAGCCCTAACGCAAGGTACGAGCAGTACTTC. This translates into CASSPNARYEQYF.

The chain recombines TRBV29-1 with TRBJ2-7; 8 nucleotides match TRBD1. The CDR3 contains 13 residues. Germline V gene lookup returns CDR1 SQVTM and CDR2 ANQGSEA. Trimming cost V 6 bases and J 5 bases; bases outside gene matches: 9. For the CDR3, the DNA is TGCAGCGTCAGGACAGGGCTTGCGGACGAGCAGTACTTC. Translated, it gives CSVRTGLADEQYF.

The chain carries TRBV11-2 and TRBJ1-2; D is unresolved. The CDR3 extends over 16 amino acids. Trimming removed 5 bases at V and 1 base at J, with 17 bases between. Germline assignment: CDR1 SGHAT and CDR2 FQNNGV. The CDR3 nucleotides are TGTGCCAGCAGCCTCGGTGACGGGCGGTATAACTATGGCTACACCTTC. This gives the protein CASSLGDGRYNYGYTF.